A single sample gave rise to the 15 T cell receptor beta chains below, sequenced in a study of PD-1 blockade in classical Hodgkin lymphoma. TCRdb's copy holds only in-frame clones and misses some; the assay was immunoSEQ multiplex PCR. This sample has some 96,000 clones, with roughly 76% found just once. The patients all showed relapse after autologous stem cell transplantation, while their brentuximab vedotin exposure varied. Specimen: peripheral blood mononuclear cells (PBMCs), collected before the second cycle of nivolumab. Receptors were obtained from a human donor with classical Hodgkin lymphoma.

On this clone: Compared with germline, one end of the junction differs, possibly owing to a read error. The CDR3, as DNA: TGTGCCAGCAGCTTTTGGCAGAGGTTGGGATTC. Encoded protein: CASSFWQRLGF. The J gene is TRBJ1-2, the V gene TRBV5-8; the D is unclear. CDR1 is SGHTS and CDR2 is YDEGEE in the germline V gene. The CDR3 has 11 residues.

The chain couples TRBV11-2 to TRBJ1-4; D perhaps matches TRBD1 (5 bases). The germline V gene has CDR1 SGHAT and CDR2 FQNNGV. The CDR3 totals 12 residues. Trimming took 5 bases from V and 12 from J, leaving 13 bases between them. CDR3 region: CASSRGGGELFF. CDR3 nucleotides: TGTGCCAGCAGCCGGGGCGGGGGAGAACTGTTTTTT. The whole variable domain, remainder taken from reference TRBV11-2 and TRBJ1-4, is EAGVAQSPRYKIIEKRQSVAFWCNPISGHATLYWYQQILGQGPKLLIQFQNNGVVDDSQLPKDRFSAERLKGVDSTLKIQPAKLEDSAVYLCASSRGGGELFFGSGTQLSVL.

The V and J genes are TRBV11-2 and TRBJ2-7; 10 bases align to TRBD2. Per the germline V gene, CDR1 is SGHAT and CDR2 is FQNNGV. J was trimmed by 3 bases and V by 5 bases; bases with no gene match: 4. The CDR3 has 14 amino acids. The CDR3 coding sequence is TGTGCCAGCAGCCCCACTAGCGGGGTCTACGAGCAGTACTTC. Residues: CASSPTSGVYEQYF.

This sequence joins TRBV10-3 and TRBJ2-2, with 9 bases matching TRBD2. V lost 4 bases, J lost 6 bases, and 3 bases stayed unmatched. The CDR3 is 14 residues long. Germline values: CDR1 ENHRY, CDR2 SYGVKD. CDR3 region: CAISVIAGAGELFF. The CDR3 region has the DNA TGTGCCATCAGTGTGATAGCGGGAGCCGGGGAGCTGTTTTTT.

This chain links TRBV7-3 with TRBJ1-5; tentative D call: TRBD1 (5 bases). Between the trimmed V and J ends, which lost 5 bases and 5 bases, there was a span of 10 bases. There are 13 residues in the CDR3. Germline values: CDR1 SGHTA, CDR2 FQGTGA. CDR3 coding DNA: TGTGCCAGCAGCCTGGGGCCGGATCAGCCCCAGCATTTT. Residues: CASSLGPDQPQHF. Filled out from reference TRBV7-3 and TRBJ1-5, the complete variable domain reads GAGVSQTPSNKVTEKGKYVELRCDPISGHTALYWYRQSLGQGPEFLIYFQGTGAADDSGLPNDRFFAVRPEGSVSTLKIQRTERGDSAVYLCASSLGPDQPQHFGDGTRLSIL.

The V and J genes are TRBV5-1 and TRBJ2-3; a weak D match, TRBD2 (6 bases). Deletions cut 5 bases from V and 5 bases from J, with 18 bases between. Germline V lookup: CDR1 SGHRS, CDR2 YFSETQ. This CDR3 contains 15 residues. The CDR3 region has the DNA TGCGCCAGCAGAATTTGGGGGGATTTGCAAGATACGCAGTATTTT. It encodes CASRIWGDLQDTQYF.

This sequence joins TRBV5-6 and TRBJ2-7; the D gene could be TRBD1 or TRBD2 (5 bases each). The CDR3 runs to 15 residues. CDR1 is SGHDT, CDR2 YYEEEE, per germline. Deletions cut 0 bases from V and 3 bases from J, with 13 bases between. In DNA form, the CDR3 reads TGTGCCAGCAGCTTGGGGGGCGGACTTTACTACGAGCAGTACTTC. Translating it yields CASSLGGGLYYEQYF. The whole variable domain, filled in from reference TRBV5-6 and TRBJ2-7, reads DAGVTQSPTHLIKTRGQQVTLRCSPKSGHDTVSWYQQALGQGPQFIFQYYEEEERQRGNFPDRFSGHQFPNYSSELNVNALLLGDSALYLCASSLGGGLYYEQYFGPGTRLTVT.

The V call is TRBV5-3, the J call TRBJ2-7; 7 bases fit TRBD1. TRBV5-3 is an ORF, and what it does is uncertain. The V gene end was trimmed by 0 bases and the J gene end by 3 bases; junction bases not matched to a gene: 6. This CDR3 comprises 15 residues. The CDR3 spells CARSLVDRAYYEQYF. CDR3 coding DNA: TGTGCCAGAAGCTTGGTTGACAGGGCTTACTACGAGCAGTACTTC.

As DNA, the CDR3 is TGTGCCAGCTCACCGGGCGGAACCGACACTGAAGCTTTCTTT. Encoded protein: CASSPGGTDTEAFF. The chain couples TRBV18 to TRBJ1-1; D ambiguous. V dropped 3 bases and J dropped 3 bases, with 11 bases sitting between them. The CDR3 is 14 amino acids. Germline CDR1 and CDR2: KGHSH and LQKENI.

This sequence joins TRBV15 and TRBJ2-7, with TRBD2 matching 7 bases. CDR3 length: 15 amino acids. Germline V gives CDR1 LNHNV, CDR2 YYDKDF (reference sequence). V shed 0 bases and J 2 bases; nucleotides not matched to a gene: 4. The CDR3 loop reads CATSREGRGPYEQYF. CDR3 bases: TGTGCCACCAGCAGAGAGGGGAGGGGCCCCTACGAGCAGTACTTC. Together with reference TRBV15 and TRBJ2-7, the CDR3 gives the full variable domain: DAMVIQNPRYQVTQFGKPVTLSCSQTLNHNVMYWYQQKSSQAPKLLFHYYDKDFNNEADTPDNFQSRRPNTSFCFLDIRSPGLGDTAMYLCATSREGRGPYEQYFGPGTRLTVT.

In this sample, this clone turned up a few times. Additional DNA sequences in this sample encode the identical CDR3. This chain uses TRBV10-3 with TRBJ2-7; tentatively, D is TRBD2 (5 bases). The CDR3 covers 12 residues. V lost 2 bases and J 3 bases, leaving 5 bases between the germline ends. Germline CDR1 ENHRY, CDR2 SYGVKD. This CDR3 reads CAISETSYEQYF. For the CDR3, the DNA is TGTGCCATCAGTGAGACTAGCTACGAGCAGTACTTC.

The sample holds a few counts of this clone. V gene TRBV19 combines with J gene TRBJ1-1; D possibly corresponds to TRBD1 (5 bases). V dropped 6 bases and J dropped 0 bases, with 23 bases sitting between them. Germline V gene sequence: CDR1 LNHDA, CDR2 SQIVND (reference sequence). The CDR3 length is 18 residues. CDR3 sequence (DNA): TGTGCCAGTAGACGCCCCTCTGGGGCAGTGGGAATGAACACTGAAGCTTTCTTT. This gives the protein CASRRPSGAVGMNTEAFF.

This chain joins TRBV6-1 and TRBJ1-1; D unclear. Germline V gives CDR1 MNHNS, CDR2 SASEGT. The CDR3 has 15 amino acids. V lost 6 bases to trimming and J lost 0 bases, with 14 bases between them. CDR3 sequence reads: CASSEDWRMNTEAFF. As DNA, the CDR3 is TGTGCCAGCAGCGAGGATTGGCGGATGAACACTGAAGCTTTCTTT.

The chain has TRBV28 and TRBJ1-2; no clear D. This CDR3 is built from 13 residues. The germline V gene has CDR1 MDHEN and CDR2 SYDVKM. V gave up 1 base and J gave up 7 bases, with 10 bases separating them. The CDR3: CASSLLLFSGYTF. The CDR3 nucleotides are TGTGCCAGCAGTTTATTGCTATTCAGTGGCTACACCTTC.

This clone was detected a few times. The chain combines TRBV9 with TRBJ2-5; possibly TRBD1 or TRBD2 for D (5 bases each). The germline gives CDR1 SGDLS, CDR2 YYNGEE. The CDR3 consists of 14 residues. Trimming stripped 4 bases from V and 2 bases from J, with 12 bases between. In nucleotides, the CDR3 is TGTGCCAGCAGCCCCTTGGGGGTTCAAGAGACCCAGTACTTC. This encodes CASSPLGVQETQYF.